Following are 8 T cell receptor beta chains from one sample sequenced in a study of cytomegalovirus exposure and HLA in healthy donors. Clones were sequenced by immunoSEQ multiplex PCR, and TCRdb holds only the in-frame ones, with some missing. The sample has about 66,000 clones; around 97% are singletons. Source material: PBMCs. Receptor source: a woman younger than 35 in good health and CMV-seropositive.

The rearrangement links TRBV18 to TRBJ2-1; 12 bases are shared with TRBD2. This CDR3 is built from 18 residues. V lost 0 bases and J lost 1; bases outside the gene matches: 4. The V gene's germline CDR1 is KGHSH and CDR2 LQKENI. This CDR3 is CASSPPLAGGPSYNEQFF. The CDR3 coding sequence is TGTGCCAGCTCACCACCGCTAGCGGGAGGGCCTTCCTACAATGAGCAGTTCTTC.

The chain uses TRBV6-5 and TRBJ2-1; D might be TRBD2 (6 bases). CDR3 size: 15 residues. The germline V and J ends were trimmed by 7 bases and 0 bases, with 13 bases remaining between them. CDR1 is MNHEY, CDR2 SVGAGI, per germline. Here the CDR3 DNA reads TGTGCCAGCATCGGGACTGGGAGCTCCTACAATGAGCAGTTCTTC. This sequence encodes CASIGTGSSYNEQFF.

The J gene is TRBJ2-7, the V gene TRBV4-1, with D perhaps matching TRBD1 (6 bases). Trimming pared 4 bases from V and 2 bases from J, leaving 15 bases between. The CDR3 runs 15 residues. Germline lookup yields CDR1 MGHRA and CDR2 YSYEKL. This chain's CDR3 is CASSPGQYTTYEQYF. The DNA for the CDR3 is TGCGCCAGCAGCCCCGGACAGTATACTACCTACGAGCAGTACTTC.

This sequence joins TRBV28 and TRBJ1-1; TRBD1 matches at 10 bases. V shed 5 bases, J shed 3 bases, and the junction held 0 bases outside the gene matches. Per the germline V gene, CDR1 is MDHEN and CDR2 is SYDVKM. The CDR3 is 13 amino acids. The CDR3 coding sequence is TGTGCCAGCAGTGGACAGGGGGACACTGAAGCTTTCTTT. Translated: CASSGQGDTEAFF.

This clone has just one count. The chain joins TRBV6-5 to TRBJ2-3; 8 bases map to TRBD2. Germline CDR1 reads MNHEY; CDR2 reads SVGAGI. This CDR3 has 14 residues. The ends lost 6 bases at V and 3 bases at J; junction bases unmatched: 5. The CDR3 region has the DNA TGTGCCAGCAGACCCAGCGGGAGAACAGATACGCAGTATTTT. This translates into CASRPSGRTDTQYF.

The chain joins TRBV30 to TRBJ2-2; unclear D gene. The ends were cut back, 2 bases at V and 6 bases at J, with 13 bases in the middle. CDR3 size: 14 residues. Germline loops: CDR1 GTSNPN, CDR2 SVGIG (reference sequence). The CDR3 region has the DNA TGTGCCTGGAGTTCCGGAGTGGTAGCCGGGGAGCTGTTTTTT. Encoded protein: CAWSSGVVAGELFF. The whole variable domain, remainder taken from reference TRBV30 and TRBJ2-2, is SQTIHQWPATLVQPVGSPLSLECTVEGTSNPNLYWYRQAAGRGLQLLFYSVGIGQISSEVPQNLSASRPQDRQFILSSKKLLLSDSGFYLCAWSSGVVAGELFFGEGSRLTVL.

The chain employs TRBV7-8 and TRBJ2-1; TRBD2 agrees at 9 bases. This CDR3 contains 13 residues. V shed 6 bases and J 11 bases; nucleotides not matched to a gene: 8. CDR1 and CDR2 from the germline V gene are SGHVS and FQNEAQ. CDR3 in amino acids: CASRTRASGKQFF. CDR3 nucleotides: TGTGCCAGCAGGACGCGTGCTAGCGGGAAGCAGTTCTTC.

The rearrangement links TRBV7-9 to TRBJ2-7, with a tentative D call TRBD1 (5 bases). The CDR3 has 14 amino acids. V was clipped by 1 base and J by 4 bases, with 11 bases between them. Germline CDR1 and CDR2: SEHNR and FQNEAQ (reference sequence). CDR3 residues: CASSLGLGAYEQYF. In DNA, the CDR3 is TGTGCCAGCAGCTTAGGGTTAGGGGCTTACGAGCAGTACTTC.